This is a list of T cell receptor beta chains from one sample in a study of Ad26.COV2.S vaccination and SARS-CoV-2 variants. This table comes from immunoSEQ multiplex PCR, and its TCRdb copy is limited to in-frame clones, with some not included. The sample holds about 390,000 clones, around 92% seen once. The specimen comprised peripheral blood, sampled in a trial of Ad26.COV2.S vaccine versus placebo. These receptors originate from a person between 18 and 65 years old who received the Ad26.COV2.S COVID-19 vaccine or a placebo. Each CDR3 is given without its conserved first and last residue. The order of the fields is D gene, V gene, J gene, CDR3 protein. D genes are given only for firm matches.

NA	TRBV2	TRBJ1-6	ASRRASSYNSPLH
TRBD1	TRBV5-1	TRBJ2-7	ASSFSAGGEQY
NA	TRBV5-1	TRBJ2-7	ASSLGGRDEQY
TRBD2	TRBV7-2	TRBJ2-7	ASSSPGGLAGIYEQY
NA	TRBV28	TRBJ1-5	ASSPQGWGNQPQH
TRBD1	TRBV27	TRBJ1-5	ASSLYGWTGINQPQH
NA	TRBV6-2/TRBV6-3	TRBJ2-1	ASSTGSRYNEQF
NA	TRBV7-9	TRBJ2-7	ASSIRREQY
NA	TRBV5-1	TRBJ2-1	ASSFAGSNNNEQF
TRBD2	TRBV10-1	TRBJ2-2	ASSGTSGANTGELF
TRBD2	TRBV5-8	TRBJ2-7	ASSLFKGRAYEQY
NA	TRBV6-5	TRBJ2-7	ASSPLSPYEQY
NA	TRBV2	TRBJ1-2	ASRVTLNSGYT
TRBD1	TRBV7-8	TRBJ1-2	ASSHYPGTGAYGYT
NA	TRBV11-2	TRBJ2-3	ASSFTRDTQY
TRBD2	TRBV5-4	TRBJ2-5	ARRGSGLAQETQY
TRBD1	TRBV5-1	TRBJ1-2	ASSLSDRGSYT
TRBD1	TRBV7-9	TRBJ1-4	ASSSGTATNEKLF
NA	TRBV2	TRBJ1-5	ASSASGALLEPQH
TRBD2	TRBV15	TRBJ2-3	ATSRDPAGGNTDTQY
TRBD1	TRBV28	TRBJ1-2	ASRSRDRGSWKGSSYGYT
NA	TRBV18	TRBJ1-5	ASSPGVGQPQH
NA	TRBV4-3	TRBJ1-2	ASSQDIGARGYT
TRBD1	TRBV6-6	TRBJ1-4	ASSNRGGTNEKLF
NA	TRBV4-1	TRBJ2-5	ASSHLGQTQETQY
NA	TRBV9	TRBJ1-2	ASSAVGGSYGYT
NA	TRBV11-2	TRBJ2-1	ASSLDFAGAENEQF
NA	TRBV9	TRBJ1-2	ASSVAAAGGYGYT
NA	TRBV7-8	TRBJ1-4	ASSTRTANFEKLF
TRBD1	TRBV5-1	TRBJ2-1	ASSPWTGNEQF
NA	TRBV12-3/TRBV12-4	TRBJ1-4	ASSLPLNEKLF
NA	TRBV30	TRBJ1-1	AWSVLRTGYTEAF
NA	TRBV15	TRBJ2-3	ATSRDSVTGTQY
TRBD1	TRBV7-2	TRBJ1-5	ASSAQQGSPQH
NA	TRBV5-6	TRBJ1-2	ASSPRGLDYGYT
NA	TRBV11-2	TRBJ1-1	ASSLVVQNTEAF